This TCR beta chain appears in the sequencing data of a study of shared clonotypes between healthy human individuals. Clones were read by immunoSEQ multiplex PCR, and TCRdb kept only the in-frame ones, dropping some. This sample has about 1.1 million clones; approximately 77% occur once, and the top ten carry more than 0.85%. Adult Caucasians living in Nashville, Tennessee made up all of the donors. This CDR3 is built from 17 residues. Trimming cost V 2 bases and J 10 bases; bases outside gene matches: 13. CDR1 and CDR2 (germline): LNHNV, YYDKDF (reference sequence). Input material: memory CD4+ T cells from PBMCs. Noted subset: CD45RA-negative fraction. This sequence joins TRBV15 and TRBJ2-1, with 11 bases identical to TRBD1. The receptor comes from a man aged 18 to 29 in good health. Some clones in this sample may be carry-over from other donors' samples. DNA for the CDR3: TGTGCCACCAGCAGATCAATCCGGGACAGGGGGATCAGGGAGCAGTTCTTC. As protein: CATSRSIRDRGIREQFF.